The T cell receptor (beta chain) under discussion was sequenced for a study of cytomegalovirus exposure and HLA in healthy donors. Study-wide findings and caveats: Confirmation in vitro established that three CMV-associated chains were specific for CMV antigens.

Concerning this clone itself: What it recognizes is unknown.

The CDR3 runs to 13 residues. Germline lookup yields CDR1 GTSNPN and CDR2 SVGIG (reference sequence). V was pared by 7 bases and J by 0 bases, with 12 bases between. The repertoire was sequenced with immunoSEQ multiplex PCR; TCRdb's copy has only in-frame clones and lacks some. The data contain fewer than 200,000 clones, around 84% of them seen just once; the ten biggest clones take up about a sixth. Specimen: PBMCs. The chain employs TRBV30 and TRBJ1-1; no reliable D call. This clonotype originated in a man aged 18 to 30 in good health and CMV-seropositive. The CDR3 protein is CASISQVNTEAFF. As DNA, the CDR3 is TGTGCCTCGATATCGCAGGTGAACACTGAAGCTTTCTTT.